These T cell receptor beta chains were read from a single sample in a study of early T cells in non-severe SARS-CoV-2 infection. TCRdb itself ran the 5' RACE reads through MiXCR, one entry per CDR3 protein. The profile shows about 77,000 distinct CDR3 sequences, 16% of them singletons. The specimen sequenced was whole blood. These receptors originate from an adult who was a healthcare worker with PCR-confirmed SARS-CoV-2 infection or an uninfected control (not recorded which). Both conserved end residues are part of each CDR3. The order of the fields is clone size, D gene, V gene, J gene, CDR3 protein, CDR3 DNA. The D gene is left open where the match is weak. Clone size is given for some rows only: seen once, a few or many times, or a class if the clone is expanded.

few	TRBD2	TRBV4-2	TRBJ2-6	CASSPRAGATSGANVLTF	TGTGCCAGCAGCCCTAGAGCGGGGGCCACCTCTGGGGCCAACGTCCTGACTTTC
once	.	TRBV29-1	TRBJ2-5	CSVTVERGQETQYF	TGCAGCGTGACGGTGGAGCGTGGCCAAGAGACCCAGTACTTC
few	TRBD1	TRBV28	TRBJ2-1	CASSLPRQGAGEQFF	TGTGCCAGCAGTTTGCCTAGACAGGGGGCAGGAGAGCAGTTCTTC
.	TRBD1	TRBV23-1	TRBJ1-5	CASSRSRDRGKRHF	TGCGCCAGCAGTCGGTCCCGGGACAGGGGCAAACGGCATTTT
once	.	TRBV5-1	TRBJ2-1	CASSSTGGSNEQFF	TGTGCCAGCAGCTCTACGGGTGGGAGCAATGAGCAGTTCTTC
.	TRBD1	TRBV5-1	TRBJ2-7	CASSPGHGTGGEEQYF	TGCGCCAGCAGCCCTGGCCACGGGACAGGGGGCGAGGAGCAGTACTTC
.	.	TRBV7-8	TRBJ1-5	CASSLGGLNQPQHF	TGTGCCAGCAGCTTAGGGGGGCTCAATCAGCCCCAGCATTTT
.	.	TRBV5-1	TRBJ2-2	CASSRAVSNTGELFF	TGCGCCAGCAGCCGGGCAGTCTCTAACACCGGGGAGCTGTTTTTT
.	.	TRBV7-9	TRBJ1-3	CASSRTESSGNTIYF	TGTGCCAGCAGCCGAACAGAGAGCTCTGGAAACACCATATATTTT
few	TRBD2	TRBV5-6	TRBJ2-2	CASSLRSSGRTAGSGELFF	TGTGCCAGCAGCTTGAGGTCTAGCGGGAGGACCGCGGGGAGCGGGGAGCTGTTTTTT
few	.	TRBV18	TRBJ1-1	CASSPGDGPSVLNTEAFF	TGTGCCAGCTCACCGGGGGACGGTCCGAGCGTCTTGAACACTGAAGCTTTCTTT
.	.	TRBV12-3/TRBV12-4	TRBJ1-2	CASSSFSGVGYTF	TGTGCCAGCAGTTCCTTCTCCGGGGTAGGCTACACCTTC
few	.	TRBV7-6	TRBJ1-1	CASSLAGPSGAFF	TGTGCCAGCAGCTTAGCGGGACCTAGCGGAGCTTTCTTT
.	.	TRBV24-1	TRBJ1-5	CATSDSRKGPLNQPQHF	TGTGCCACCAGTGACTCTAGAAAGGGACCGCTCAATCAGCCCCAGCATTTT
few	.	TRBV7-3	TRBJ2-5	CASSLTFSETQYF	TGTGCCAGCAGCTTAACGTTTTCGGAGACCCAGTACTTC
.	.	TRBV7-3	TRBJ2-1	CASSLEPYNEQFF	TGTGCCAGCAGCTTAGAACCGTACAATGAGCAGTTCTTC
.	.	TRBV6-5	TRBJ2-5	CASSPGGYQETQYF	TGTGCCAGCAGCCCAGGGGGGTACCAAGAGACCCAGTACTTC
few	.	TRBV12-3/TRBV12-4	TRBJ2-7	CASSFTFRNYEQYF	TGTGCCAGCAGTTTCACTTTTAGGAACTACGAGCAGTACTTC
.	.	TRBV2	TRBJ2-5	CASRTEHDQYF	TGTGCCAGCAGGACGGAGCACGACCAGTACTTC
.	TRBD1	TRBV29-1	TRBJ2-1	CSADGQGPFDEQFF	TGCAGCGCTGACGGACAGGGTCCCTTCGATGAGCAGTTCTTC
.	.	TRBV11-2	TRBJ2-7	CASSIAAYEQYF	TGTGCCAGCAGTATCGCGGCCTACGAGCAGTACTTC
few	.	TRBV10-2	TRBJ2-2	CASSKGGELFF	TGCGCCAGCAGTAAGGGAGGGGAGCTGTTTTTT
few	.	TRBV27	TRBJ2-6	CASTRWKSGANVLTF	TGTGCCAGTACACGGTGGAAGTCTGGGGCCAACGTCCTGACTTTC
.	.	TRBV12-3/TRBV12-4	TRBJ1-1	CASLDIINTEAFF	TGTGCCAGCCTGGACATAATTAACACTGAAGCTTTCTTT
.	TRBD1	TRBV7-9	TRBJ1-1	CASSLRTGKTEAFF	TGTGCCAGCAGCTTAAGGACAGGGAAGACTGAAGCTTTCTTT
few	TRBD2	TRBV12-3/TRBV12-4	TRBJ2-1	CASSFRLAGHNEQFF	TGTGCCAGCAGTTTTAGACTAGCGGGCCACAATGAGCAGTTCTTC
.	TRBD2	TRBV6-5	TRBJ2-3	CASREIAGGPDTQYF	TGTGCCAGCAGAGAAATAGCGGGAGGGCCAGATACGCAGTATTTT
.	.	TRBV6-1	TRBJ2-2	CASRTENTGELFF	TGTGCCAGCAGGACAGAGAACACCGGGGAGCTGTTTTTT
many	.	TRBV11-2	TRBJ1-1	CASSLLTSYTEAFF	TGTGCCAGCAGCTTGTTGACGAGCTACACTGAAGCTTTCTTT
.	.	TRBV25-1	TRBJ2-1	CASSAAVGEQFF	TGTGCCAGCAGTGCAGCAGTGGGGGAGCAGTTCTTC
few	TRBD1	TRBV24-1	TRBJ2-3	CATSDPGRQGAGTDTQYF	TGTGCCACCAGTGATCCAGGACGACAGGGGGCAGGCACAGATACGCAGTATTTT
medium-sized	.	TRBV20-1	TRBJ1-6	CSAGSGRFNSPLHF	TGCAGTGCTGGCAGTGGAAGGTTTAATTCACCCCTCCACTTT
few	.	TRBV14	TRBJ2-7	CASSQEWGNSYEQYF	TGTGCCAGCAGCCAAGAGTGGGGCAACTCCTACGAGCAGTACTTC
few	.	TRBV2	TRBJ2-3	CASSAGHSGTSTDTQYF	TGTGCCAGCAGTGCGGGACACTCGGGCACTAGCACAGATACGCAGTATTTT
few	TRBD1	TRBV6-5	TRBJ2-7	CASSPRTGAGEQYF	TGTGCCAGCAGTCCTAGGACAGGGGCGGGCGAGCAGTACTTC
many	.	TRBV9	TRBJ2-2	CASSVTGTEGTGELFF	TGTGCCAGCAGCGTAACCGGGACGGAAGGAACCGGGGAGCTGTTTTTT
.	.	TRBV9	TRBJ2-5	CASSAGTPQETQYF	TGTGCCAGCAGCGCCGGGACGCCACAAGAGACCCAGTACTTC
.	TRBD1	TRBV11-2	TRBJ2-7	CASSWADRGYEQYF	TGTGCCAGCAGCTGGGCTGACAGGGGCTACGAGCAGTACTTC
.	TRBD1	TRBV24-1	TRBJ1-5	CATQGTGGINQPQHF	TGTGCCACCCAGGGGACAGGGGGTATTAATCAGCCCCAGCATTTT
.	TRBD1	TRBV7-3	TRBJ2-1	CASSAGTGRSYNEQFF	TGTGCCAGCAGCGCGGGGACAGGCCGCTCCTACAATGAGCAGTTCTTC
many	TRBD2	TRBV10-3	TRBJ2-3	CATKREGLDTQYF	TGTGCCACCAAGCGGGAGGGCCTCGATACGCAGTATTTT
.	TRBD2	TRBV10-3	TRBJ2-3	CAISESKVRAGNGDTQYF	TGTGCCATCAGTGAGTCGAAAGTGCGAGCGGGAAACGGAGATACGCAGTATTTT
.	.	TRBV7-9	TRBJ2-7	CASSETRYEQYF	TGTGCCAGCAGCGAAACCCGATACGAGCAGTACTTC
.	.	TRBV11-2	TRBJ2-1	CASSRAGSPKFF	TGTGCCAGCAGCCGAGCCGGGAGCCCTAAGTTCTTC
.	.	TRBV18	TRBJ1-1	CASSPYDMNTEAFF	TGTGCCAGCTCACCATATGACATGAACACTGAAGCTTTCTTT
few	TRBD1	TRBV18	TRBJ2-7	CASSQLPGTGVYEQYF	TGTGCCAGCTCACAACTCCCCGGAACAGGGGTCTACGAGCAGTACTTC
.	TRBD1	TRBV5-6	TRBJ1-4	CASSIRDRATNEKLFF	TGTGCCAGCAGCATTCGGGACAGGGCAACTAATGAAAAACTGTTTTTT
few	TRBD1	TRBV28	TRBJ1-2	CASSLGQDAYGYTF	TGTGCCAGCAGTTTAGGACAGGACGCTTATGGCTACACCTTC
.	.	TRBV20-1	TRBJ2-3	CSAPKTDTQYF	TGCAGTGCTCCTAAGACAGATACGCAGTATTTT
.	.	TRBV5-1	TRBJ2-5	CASSIDPGTPQETQYF	TGCGCCAGCAGCATAGACCCCGGGACACCACAAGAGACCCAGTACTTC
many	TRBD1	TRBV10-1	TRBJ2-3	CASNSGGMTDTQYF	TGCGCCAGCAACTCAGGGGGAATGACAGATACGCAGTATTTT
few	TRBD2	TRBV7-9	TRBJ2-3	CASSALAAVSTDTQYF	TGTGCCAGCAGCGCCCTAGCGGCGGTGAGCACAGATACGCAGTATTTT
few	.	TRBV25-1	TRBJ2-5	CASSEYGRGSQETQYF	TGTGCCAGCAGTGAATACGGCAGGGGTAGCCAAGAGACCCAGTACTTC
.	TRBD1	TRBV27	TRBJ1-1	CASSLRDRGRTEAFF	TGTGCCAGCAGTTTAAGGGACAGGGGTCGGACTGAAGCTTTCTTT
few	TRBD1	TRBV7-9	TRBJ2-5	CASNTGTGVLSWYF	TGTGCCAGCAACACCGGGACAGGGGTCCTGAGTTGGTACTTC
.	TRBD2	TRBV20-1	TRBJ2-3	CSANSGLQSTTDTQYF	TGCAGTGCTAACTCGGGACTACAATCCACCACAGATACGCAGTATTTT
few	TRBD1	TRBV27	TRBJ1-1	CASSQTGMTEAFF	TGTGCCAGCAGTCAGACAGGGATGACTGAAGCTTTCTTT
.	.	TRBV6-4	TRBJ2-7	CASRLRGGQYF	TGTGCCAGCAGACTCAGGGGGGGGCAGTACTTC
.	.	TRBV3-1	TRBJ1-6	CASSQESGGLGPLHF	TGTGCCAGCAGCCAAGAGAGCGGAGGGCTTGGCCCCCTCCACTTT